Each of the 21 T cell receptor beta chains below was sequenced from the same sample in a study of early T cells in non-severe SARS-CoV-2 infection. TCRdb processed the 5' RACE reads anew with MiXCR; each CDR3 protein has one entry. The table records under 35,000 distinct CDR3 sequences, about 4.6% of them present only once. The specimen sequenced was whole blood. The origin of the receptors is an adult who was a healthcare worker with PCR-confirmed SARS-CoV-2 infection or an uninfected control (not recorded which).

This clonotype was found many times. The junction does not match germline at one end; this may be a read error. V gene TRBV11-2 combines with J gene TRBJ2-6, with TRBD1 as a possible D gene (6 bases). The CDR3 is 17 amino acids. Germline V gene sequence: CDR1 SGHAT, CDR2 FQNNGV. This CDR3 reads CANSTYRVAPGANVLTF. CDR3 nucleotides: TGTGCCAACAGCACCTACAGGGTTGCCCCTGGGGCCAACGTCCTGACTTTC.

This clonotype was recorded many times. The chain has TRBV10-3 and TRBJ2-2; TRBD2 matches at 14 bases. This CDR3 has 17 amino acids. Germline lookup yields CDR1 ENHRY and CDR2 SYGVKD. J gave up 2 bases and V 7 bases, and 6 bases lay outside the gene matches. CDR3 coding DNA: TGTGCCATCACCTTCGGACTAGCGGGAGGCAACACCGGGGAGCTGTTTTTT. Its translation: CAITFGLAGGNTGELFF.

The table lists this clonotype with many counts. The chain couples TRBV29-1 to TRBJ2-3; the D is unclear. Germline V gene data show CDR1 as SQVTM and CDR2 as ANQGSEA. The CDR3 has 13 residues. V was shortened by 7 bases and J by 3 bases, with 14 bases between the two germline ends. CDR3 sequence: CSGVNLATDTQYF. The CDR3, as DNA: TGCAGCGGTGTGAACTTAGCTACAGATACGCAGTATTTT.

In this sample, this clonotype is medium-sized. CDR3 in amino acids: CAISGLAGATYEQYF. In DNA, the CDR3 is TGTGCCATCAGTGGCCTAGCGGGGGCAACCTACGAGCAGTACTTC. The chain uses TRBV10-3 and TRBJ2-7; 10 bases fit TRBD2. This CDR3 is 15 amino acids long. Germline lookup yields CDR1 ENHRY and CDR2 SYGVKD. V gave up 4 bases and J gave up 2 bases; unmatched junction bases: 5.

This clonotype showed up many times. This rearrangement joins TRBV7-2 to TRBJ2-7, with D possibly called TRBD1 or TRBD2 (7 bases each). The CDR3 totals 14 residues. V lost 6 bases to trimming and J lost 5 bases, with 17 bases between them. Germline CDR1 is SGHTA and CDR2 is FQGNSA. The CDR3 reads CASRRRQGGNEQYF. The CDR3 DNA follows: TGTGCCAGCAGAAGGAGGCAGGGGGGGAACGAGCAGTACTTC.

Many counts were recorded for this clonotype. V is TRBV11-2 and J is TRBJ2-7; no clear D gene. Germline V lookup: CDR1 SGHAT, CDR2 FQNNGV. V lost 4 bases and J 4 bases, leaving 8 bases between the germline ends. The CDR3 spans 12 residues. This CDR3 is CASSSTQYEQYF. The CDR3 DNA sequence: TGTGCCAGCAGCTCCACCCAATACGAGCAGTACTTC.

This clonotype was counted many times. V is TRBV4-2 and J is TRBJ2-1, with TRBD1 matching over 9 bases. CDR1 is LGHNA, CDR2 YNFKEQ, per germline. CDR3 length equals 13 residues. The V gene end was trimmed by 9 bases and the J gene end by 6 bases; junction bases not matched to a gene: 6. CDR3 bases: TGTGCCAGTTTGGACAGGGGAATCAATGAGCAGTTCTTC. It yields the protein CASLDRGINEQFF.

This clonotype was counted at least ten times. The J gene is TRBJ2-2, the V gene TRBV20-1; TRBD2 matches at 7 bases. J lost 1 base, V lost 2 bases, and 10 bases had no gene match. The CDR3 has 17 amino acids. The germline V gene has CDR1 DFQATT and CDR2 SNEGSKA (reference sequence). CDR3 amino acids: CSARPALAPLNTGELFF. The CDR3 DNA follows: TGCAGTGCTAGACCTGCACTAGCGCCGCTGAACACCGGGGAGCTGTTTTTT.

This clonotype was detected many times. The chain recombines TRBV27 with TRBJ1-2; 8 bases are a match to TRBD1. From germline, CDR1 is MNHEY and CDR2 SMNVEV (reference sequence). The J segment lost 4 bases and the V segment lost 2 bases, leaving 9 bases of the junction unmatched. This CDR3 spans 16 amino acids. CDR3 in amino acids: CASSLGPATGGYGYTF. The CDR3 nucleotides read TGTGCCAGCAGTTTAGGCCCAGCCACAGGGGGCTATGGCTACACCTTC.

The chain has TRBV11-2 and TRBJ2-3; unclear D gene. Per the germline V gene, CDR1 is SGHAT and CDR2 is FQNNGV. This CDR3 has 13 residues. The V and J ends lost 6 bases and 2 bases respectively, with 9 bases between them. CDR3 amino acids: CASSSGYTDTQYF. DNA of the CDR3: TGTGCCAGCAGTTCCGGTTACACAGATACGCAGTATTTT.

This clonotype occurred many times. The chain uses TRBV5-5 and TRBJ1-2; TRBD1 matches at 8 bases. The trim removed 2 bases at V and 6 bases at J, leaving 15 bases unmatched. This CDR3 has 17 amino acids. Germline CDR1 SGHKS, CDR2 YYEKEE (reference sequence). The CDR3 protein is CASSFPSGGQVVHGYTF. The CDR3 DNA is TGTGCCAGCAGCTTCCCGAGTGGGGGACAGGTAGTCCATGGCTACACCTTC.

In its sample, this clonotype was seen many times. The gene calls are TRBV7-9 and TRBJ2-7; 8 bases map to TRBD2. This CDR3 comprises 16 residues. Trimming cost V 1 base and J 2 bases; bases outside gene matches: 7. Germline assignment: CDR1 SEHNR and CDR2 FQNEAQ (reference sequence). CDR3 amino acids: CASSLEYGLAPYEQYF. DNA for the CDR3: TGTGCCAGCAGCTTAGAATACGGACTAGCTCCCTACGAGCAGTACTTC.

A few counts support this clonotype. The chain carries TRBV29-1 and TRBJ2-3; perhaps D is TRBD1 or TRBD2 (5 bases each). This CDR3 has 12 residues. In germline, CDR1 is SQVTM, CDR2 ANQGSEA. The ends were cut back, 4 bases at V and 7 bases at J, with 12 bases in the middle. The CDR3 DNA reads as TGCAGCGTTGTTGGCAGGGAGTATACGCAGTATTTT. Translating it yields CSVVGREYTQYF.

This sequence joins TRBV10-1 and TRBJ2-2; D is unresolved. Germline CDR1 reads WNHNN; CDR2 reads SYGVQD (reference sequence). Trimming removed 3 bases at V and 8 bases at J, with 10 bases between. CDR3 size: 13 residues. The CDR3 coding sequence is TGCGCCAGCAGTGACCCGAACTCTGGGGAGCTGTTTTTT. Translated, it gives CASSDPNSGELFF.

This clonotype is medium-sized (0.01 to 0.1%) in the sample. The rearrangement joins TRBV6-4 to TRBJ2-2, with 10 positions matching TRBD2. CDR3 length: 15 amino acids. Trimming at V came to 4 bases and at J to 1 base, leaving 0 bases not matched to a gene. The V gene's germline CDR1 is MRHNA and CDR2 SNTAGT. The CDR3 protein is CASSGTSGNTGELFF. CDR3 nucleotides: TGTGCCAGCAGTGGGACTAGCGGGAACACCGGGGAGCTGTTTTTT.

The table lists this clonotype with many counts. V and J are TRBV28 and TRBJ2-1; 7 bases match TRBD1. The CDR3 consists of 16 residues. With V trimmed by 5 bases and J by 2 bases, 9 bases remained unmatched. Germline V gene data show CDR1 as MDHEN and CDR2 as SYDVKM. The CDR3 protein is CASSQGRRGPYNEQFF. CDR3 DNA: TGTGCCAGCAGTCAGGGTAGAAGGGGGCCCTACAATGAGCAGTTCTTC.

The rearrangement links TRBV6-6 to TRBJ2-5, with TRBD2 identical over 7 bases. Trimming cost V 4 bases and J 4 bases; bases outside gene matches: 3. The CDR3 has 13 amino acids. CDR1 is MNHNY and CDR2 is SVGAGI in the germline V gene (reference sequence). For the CDR3, the DNA is TGTGCCAGCAGTTTACTAGCGATAGAGACCCAGTACTTC. This sequence encodes CASSLLAIETQYF.

The table lists this clonotype with many counts. The chain employs TRBV12-3 or TRBV12-4 and TRBJ2-3; 7 bases line up with TRBD2. This CDR3 is built from 14 residues. Trimming cost V 5 bases and J 6 bases; bases outside gene matches: 8. CDR3: CASSLRQGGDTQYF. Here the CDR3 DNA reads TGTGCCAGCAGTCTTAGGCAGGGAGGGGATACGCAGTATTTT.

This clonotype was counted ten times or more. The chain employs TRBV18 and TRBJ2-7; D might be TRBD1 (6 bases). Trimming shortened V by 9 bases and J by 1 base, and 13 bases separated the two germline ends. The CDR3 has 13 amino acids. Germline-derived CDR1 and CDR2 are KGHSH and LQKENI. CDR3 nucleotide sequence: TGTGCCAGTACAGGGATTTTTTCCTACGAGCAGTACTTC. Encoded protein: CASTGIFSYEQYF. Supplemented by reference TRBV18 and TRBJ2-7, the full variable domain reads NAGVMQNPRHLVRRRGQEARLRCSPMKGHSHVYWYRQLPEEGLKFMVYLQKENIIDESGMPKERFSAEFPKEGPSILRIQQVVRGDSAAYFCASTGIFSYEQYFGPGTRLTVT.

This clonotype was seen many times. The chain is built from TRBV7-3 and TRBJ2-3, with 9 bases that match TRBD2. Germline-derived CDR1 and CDR2 are SGHTA and FQGTGA. The CDR3 is 16 amino acids. Losses at the gene ends were 5 bases for V and 3 bases for J; bases not matched to a gene: 9. In DNA, the CDR3 is TGTGCCAGCAGCCAAGTTAGCGGGAGTGTAACAGATACGCAGTATTTT. Its translation is CASSQVSGSVTDTQYF.

In its sample, this clonotype is medium-sized. The chain couples TRBV11-2 to TRBJ2-1, with a weak D call TRBD2 (6 bases). The CDR3 is made up of 19 amino acids. Germline CDR1 and CDR2: SGHAT and FQNNGV. V lost 5 bases, J lost 1 base, and 24 bases lay in between. In nucleotides, the CDR3 is TGTGCCAGCAGCCCAACCGGGAGTTGGAGAATGGGGTCCTACAATGAGCAGTTCTTC. Translation: CASSPTGSWRMGSYNEQFF.